This T cell receptor (beta chain) was recovered during a study of blood T cells in healthy people across ages. A second PCR of about 7 to 12 cycles used a sample-barcoded 5' primer and a J-beta primer mix. One entry per CDR3 protein, called by TCRdb with MiXCR from the 5' RACE reads. The table lists hundreds of thousands of distinct CDR3 sequences, about three fifths of them singletons, with roughly 20% in the top ten. Study outcomes and limitations: Investigators treated diversity estimates from one million T cells as underestimates. It was not possible, with unsorted PBMCs, to conclusively compare naive and antigen-experienced cells.

Germline V gene sequence: CDR1 WSHSY, CDR2 SAAADI. The CDR3 sequence is 13 residues long. Between the trimmed V and J ends, which lost 0 bases and 9 bases, there was a span of 9 bases. The sample holds a few counts of this clonotype. Its antigen is unknown. Given a much more abundant clone one base away, this may be a read error. V is TRBV10-2 and J is TRBJ2-4; D ambiguous. This TCR came from a man aged 25 to 40 in good health. Sequencing was performed on blood. The CDR3 reads CASSESIGSIQYF. Written as DNA, the CDR3 is TGCGCCAGCAGTGAGTCGATAGGAAGCATTCAGTACTTC.